This TCR beta chain was retrieved from a study of T cell responses to AZD1222 COVID-19 vaccine. Study-wide results and limits: Clonal diversity was possibly underestimated, and the donors were mostly white British, with more females. Distributed over spike, vaccine-associated CD4 TCRs predominated at 160-218 and 743-854. Only after the peak T cell response were repertoires sampled.

Sequencing used immunoSEQ multiplex PCR; TCRdb keeps in-frame clones, though not all of them. The sample contains roughly 30,000 clones, roughly 90% of which appear only once. As regards this clone: Its antigen is still unknown.

V was pared by 2 bases and J by 2 bases, with 9 bases between. This CDR3 region has 14 residues. Germline V lookup: CDR1 MNHNS, CDR2 SASEGT. The sample consisted of peripheral blood, taken on day 0 of AZD1222 vaccination. The gene calls are TRBV6-1 and TRBJ1-2, with D possibly matching TRBD1 (5 bases). The receptor's source is an adult in good health. The CDR3 bases are TGTGCCAGCAGTGAAAATGGGGGAAACTATGGCTACACCTTC. It encodes CASSENGGNYGYTF.